This TCR beta chain stems from a study of blood T cells in healthy people across ages. Extracted total RNA amounted to at least 5.5 micrograms for each sample. Per germline, CDR1 SEHNR and CDR2 FQNEAQ (reference sequence). The CDR3 contains 17 residues. Deletions cut 3 bases from V and 0 bases from J, with 15 bases between. The second PCR ran roughly 6 to 11 cycles with a sample-barcoded 5' primer and J-beta primers. TCRdb redid the calling of the 5' RACE reads with MiXCR, one entry per CDR3 protein. The sample consists of over a million distinct CDR3 sequences, around 40% of them appearing once. Sequencing was carried out using blood. The chain recombines TRBV7-9 with TRBJ2-4, with a weak D call TRBD1 (6 bases). The origin of this receptor is a woman aged 18-35 years in good health. CDR3 sequence reads: CASSLATGPIAKNIQYF. The CDR3 nucleotides are TGTGCCAGCAGCTTGGCGACAGGTCCGATAGCCAAAAACATTCAGTACTTC.